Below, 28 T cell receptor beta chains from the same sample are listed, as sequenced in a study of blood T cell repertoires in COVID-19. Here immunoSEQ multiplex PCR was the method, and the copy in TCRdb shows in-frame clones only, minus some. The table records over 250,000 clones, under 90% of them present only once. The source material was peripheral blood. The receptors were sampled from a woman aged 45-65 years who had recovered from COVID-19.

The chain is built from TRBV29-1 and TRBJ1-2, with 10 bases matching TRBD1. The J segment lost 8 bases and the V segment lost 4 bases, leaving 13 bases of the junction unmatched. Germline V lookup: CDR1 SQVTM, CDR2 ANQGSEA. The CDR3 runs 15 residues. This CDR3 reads CSVGPSGTGDGGYTF. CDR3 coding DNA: TGCAGCGTTGGCCCCTCCGGGACAGGGGATGGCGGCTACACCTTC.

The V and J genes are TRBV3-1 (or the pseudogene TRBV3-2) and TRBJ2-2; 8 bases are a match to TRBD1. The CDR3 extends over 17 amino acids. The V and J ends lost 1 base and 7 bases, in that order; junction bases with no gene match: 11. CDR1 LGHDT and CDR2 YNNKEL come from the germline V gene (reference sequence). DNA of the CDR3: TGTGCCAGCAGCCAAGGGGCCTCCAGGGGGCGAATCGGGGAGCTGTTTTTT. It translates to CASSQGASRGRIGELFF.

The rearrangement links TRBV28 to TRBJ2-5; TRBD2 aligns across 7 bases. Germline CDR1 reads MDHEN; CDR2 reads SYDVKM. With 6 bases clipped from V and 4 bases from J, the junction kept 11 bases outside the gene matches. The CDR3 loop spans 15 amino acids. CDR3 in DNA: TGTGCCAGCAGCCTGAGCGGGGCCGTTGGAGAGACCCAGTACTTC. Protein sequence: CASSLSGAVGETQYF.

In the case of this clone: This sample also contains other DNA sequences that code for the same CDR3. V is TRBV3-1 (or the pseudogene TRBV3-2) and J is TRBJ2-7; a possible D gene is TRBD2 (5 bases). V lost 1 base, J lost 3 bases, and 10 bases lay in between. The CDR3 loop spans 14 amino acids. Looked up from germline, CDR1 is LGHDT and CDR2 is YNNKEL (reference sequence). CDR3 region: CASSQGTGGYEQYF. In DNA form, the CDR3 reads TGTGCCAGCAGCCAAGGGACTGGTGGCTACGAGCAGTACTTC.

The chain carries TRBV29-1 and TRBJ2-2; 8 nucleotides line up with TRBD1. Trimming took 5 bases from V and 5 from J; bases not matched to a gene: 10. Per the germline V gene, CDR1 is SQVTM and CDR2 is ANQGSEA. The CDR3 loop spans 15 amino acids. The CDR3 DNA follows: TGCAGCGTTAGACCCGGACAGGGCTATACCGGGGAGCTGTTTTTT. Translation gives CSVRPGQGYTGELFF.

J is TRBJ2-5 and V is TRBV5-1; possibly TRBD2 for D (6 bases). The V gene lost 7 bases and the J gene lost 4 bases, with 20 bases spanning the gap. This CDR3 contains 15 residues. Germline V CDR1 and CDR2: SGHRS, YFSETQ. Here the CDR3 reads CASHFRAPGGETQYF. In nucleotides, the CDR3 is TGCGCCAGCCACTTCCGGGCCCCCGGGGGAGAGACCCAGTACTTC.

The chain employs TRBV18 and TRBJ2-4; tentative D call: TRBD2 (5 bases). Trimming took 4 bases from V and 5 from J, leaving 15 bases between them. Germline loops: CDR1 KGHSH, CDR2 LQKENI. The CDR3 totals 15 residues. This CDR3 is CASSRTTGGQNIQYF. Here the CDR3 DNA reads TGTGCCAGCTCACGTACAACCGGAGGCCAAAACATTCAGTACTTC. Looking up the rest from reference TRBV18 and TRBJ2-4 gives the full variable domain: NAGVMQNPRHLVRRRGQEARLRCSPMKGHSHVYWYRQLPEEGLKFMVYLQKENIIDESGMPKERFSAEFPKEGPSILRIQQVVRGDSAAYFCASSRTTGGQNIQYFGAGTRLSVL.

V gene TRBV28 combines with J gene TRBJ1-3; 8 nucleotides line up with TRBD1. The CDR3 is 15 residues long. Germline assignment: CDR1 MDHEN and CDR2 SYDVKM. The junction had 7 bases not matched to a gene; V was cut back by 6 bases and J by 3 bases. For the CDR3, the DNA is TGTGCCAGCAGAAGCCCAGGGGGCCTTGGAAACACCATATATTTT. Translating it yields CASRSPGGLGNTIYF.

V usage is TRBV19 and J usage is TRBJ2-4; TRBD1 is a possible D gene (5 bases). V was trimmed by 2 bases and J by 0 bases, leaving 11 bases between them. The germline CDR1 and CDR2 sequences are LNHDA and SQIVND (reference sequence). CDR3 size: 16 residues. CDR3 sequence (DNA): TGTGCCAGTAGTATACAGGGAACCTTAGCCAAAAACATTCAGTACTTC. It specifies CASSIQGTLAKNIQYF.

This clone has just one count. CDR3 in amino acids: CASSQTGTLAKNIQYF. The CDR3 DNA is TGTGCCAGCAGTCAGACAGGCACGCTAGCCAAAAACATTCAGTACTTC. The gene calls are TRBV27 and TRBJ2-4; tentatively, D is TRBD1 (6 bases). The V end lost 5 bases, the J end lost 0 bases, and 14 bases lay between the germline ends. The length of the CDR3 is 16 residues. Germline CDR1 reads MNHEY; CDR2 reads SMNVEV (reference sequence).

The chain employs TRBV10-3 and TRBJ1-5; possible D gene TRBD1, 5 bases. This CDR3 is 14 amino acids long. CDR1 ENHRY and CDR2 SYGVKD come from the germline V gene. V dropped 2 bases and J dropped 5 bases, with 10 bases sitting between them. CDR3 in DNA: TGTGCCATCAGTGAGGCAGGGAGGGATCAGCCCCAGCATTTT. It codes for CAISEAGRDQPQHF.

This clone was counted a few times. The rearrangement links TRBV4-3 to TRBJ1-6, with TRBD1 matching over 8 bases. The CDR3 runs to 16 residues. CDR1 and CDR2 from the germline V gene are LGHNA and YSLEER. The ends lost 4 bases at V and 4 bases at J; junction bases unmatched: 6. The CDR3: CASSPGQGPYNSPLHF. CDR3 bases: TGCGCCAGCAGCCCCGGACAGGGTCCGTATAATTCACCCCTCCACTTT.

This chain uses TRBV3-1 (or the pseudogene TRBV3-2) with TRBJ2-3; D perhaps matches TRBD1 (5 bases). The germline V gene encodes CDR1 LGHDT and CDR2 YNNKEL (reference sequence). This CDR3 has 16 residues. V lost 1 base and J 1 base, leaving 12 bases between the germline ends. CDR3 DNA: TGTGCCAGCAGCCAAGTGTCAGGGTTGGGCACAGATACGCAGTATTTT. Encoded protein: CASSQVSGLGTDTQYF.

This CDR3 is CASSVLGTFTGYTF. As DNA, the CDR3 is TGTGCCAGCAGCGTTCTCGGGACTTTCACGGGCTACACCTTC. The rearrangement uses TRBV9 and TRBJ1-2; the D gene is possibly TRBD1 (5 bases). This CDR3 spans 14 amino acids. Germline CDR1 and CDR2: SGDLS and YYNGEE. Deletions cut 2 bases from V and 8 bases from J, with 16 bases between.

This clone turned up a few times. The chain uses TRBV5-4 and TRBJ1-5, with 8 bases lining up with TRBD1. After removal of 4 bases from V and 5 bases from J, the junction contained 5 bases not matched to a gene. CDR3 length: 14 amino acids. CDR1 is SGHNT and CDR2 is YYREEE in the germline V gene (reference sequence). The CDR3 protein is CASSRQGHHQPQHF. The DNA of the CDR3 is TGTGCCAGCAGCAGACAGGGGCACCATCAGCCCCAGCATTTT.

The CDR3 region is CASSLVSNRLSRSGANVLTF. In nucleotides, the CDR3 is TGTGCCAGCAGCCTAGTATCGAACAGGCTTTCTAGATCTGGGGCCAACGTCCTGACTTTC. The chain has TRBV3-1 (or the pseudogene TRBV3-2) and TRBJ2-6; D may be TRBD1 (5 bases). V lost 4 bases and J 1 base, leaving 23 bases between the germline ends. This CDR3 region has 20 residues. CDR1 is LGHDT, CDR2 YNNKEL, per germline (reference sequence).

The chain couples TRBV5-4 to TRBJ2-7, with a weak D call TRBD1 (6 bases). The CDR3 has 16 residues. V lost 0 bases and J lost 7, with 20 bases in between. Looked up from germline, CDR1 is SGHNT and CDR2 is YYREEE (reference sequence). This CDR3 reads CASSLVGALSAGEQYF. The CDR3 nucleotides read TGTGCCAGCAGCTTGGTGGGGGCCCTCTCGGCTGGGGAGCAGTACTTC. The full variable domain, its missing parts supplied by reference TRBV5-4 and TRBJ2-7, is ETGVTQSPTHLIKTRGQQVTLRCSSQSGHNTVSWYQQALGQGPQFIFQYYREEENGRGNFPPRFSGLQFPNYSSELNVNALELDDSALYLCASSLVGALSAGEQYFGPGTRLTVT.

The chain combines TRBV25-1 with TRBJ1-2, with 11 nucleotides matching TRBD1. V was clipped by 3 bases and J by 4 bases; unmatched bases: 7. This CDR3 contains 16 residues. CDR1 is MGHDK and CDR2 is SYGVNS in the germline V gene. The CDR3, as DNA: TGTGCCAGCAGTGATTCAGGACAGGGGGCGATCTATGGCTACACCTTC. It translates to CASSDSGQGAIYGYTF.

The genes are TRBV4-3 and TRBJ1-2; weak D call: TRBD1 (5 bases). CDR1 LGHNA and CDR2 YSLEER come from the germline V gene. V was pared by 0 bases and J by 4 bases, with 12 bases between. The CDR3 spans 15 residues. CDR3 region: CASSQDVNTGYGYTF. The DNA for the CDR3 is TGCGCCAGCAGCCAAGATGTAAACACAGGCTATGGCTACACCTTC.

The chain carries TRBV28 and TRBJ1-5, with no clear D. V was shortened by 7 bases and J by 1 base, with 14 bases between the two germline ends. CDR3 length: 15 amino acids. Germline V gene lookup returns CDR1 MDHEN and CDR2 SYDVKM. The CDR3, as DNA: TGTGCCAGCACCCTCATGGCGGGGAGCAATCAGCCCCAGCATTTT. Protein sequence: CASTLMAGSNQPQHF.

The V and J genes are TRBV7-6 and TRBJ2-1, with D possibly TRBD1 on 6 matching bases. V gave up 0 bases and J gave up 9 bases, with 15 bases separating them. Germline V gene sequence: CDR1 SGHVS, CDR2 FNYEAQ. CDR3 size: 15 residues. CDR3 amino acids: CASSLAPEAQGEQFF. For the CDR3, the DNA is TGTGCCAGCAGCTTAGCCCCAGAGGCACAGGGTGAGCAGTTCTTC.

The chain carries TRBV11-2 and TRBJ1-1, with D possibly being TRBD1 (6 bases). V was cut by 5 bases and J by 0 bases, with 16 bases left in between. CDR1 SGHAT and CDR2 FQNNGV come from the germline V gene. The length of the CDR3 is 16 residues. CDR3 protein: CASSPGGRGLNTEAFF. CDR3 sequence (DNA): TGTGCCAGCAGCCCGGGAGGTCGGGGGCTGAACACTGAAGCTTTCTTT.

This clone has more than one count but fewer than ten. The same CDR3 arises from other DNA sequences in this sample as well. In nucleotides, the CDR3 is TGCAGCGTTGACAGGGTGAACACTGAAGCTTTCTTT. Translation gives CSVDRVNTEAFF. This chain uses TRBV29-1 with TRBJ1-1; a weak D match, TRBD1 (5 bases). Germline loops: CDR1 SQVTM, CDR2 ANQGSEA. The V end lost 3 bases, the J end lost 0 bases, and 5 bases lay between the germline ends. The CDR3 consists of 12 residues.

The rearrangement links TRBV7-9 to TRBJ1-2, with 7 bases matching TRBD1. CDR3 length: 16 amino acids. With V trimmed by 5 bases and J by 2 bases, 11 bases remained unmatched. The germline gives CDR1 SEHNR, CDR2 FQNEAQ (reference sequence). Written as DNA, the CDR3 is TGTGCCAGCAGCCGACAGGGAGTCCAGGGGAACTATGGCTACACCTTC. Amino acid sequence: CASSRQGVQGNYGYTF.

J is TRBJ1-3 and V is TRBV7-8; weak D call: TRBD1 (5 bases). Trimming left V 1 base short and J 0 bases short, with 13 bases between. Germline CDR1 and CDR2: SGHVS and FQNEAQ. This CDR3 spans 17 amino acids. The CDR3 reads CASSLVQGRSSGNTIYF. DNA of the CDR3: TGTGCCAGCAGCTTAGTTCAGGGCCGGAGCTCTGGAAACACCATATATTTT.

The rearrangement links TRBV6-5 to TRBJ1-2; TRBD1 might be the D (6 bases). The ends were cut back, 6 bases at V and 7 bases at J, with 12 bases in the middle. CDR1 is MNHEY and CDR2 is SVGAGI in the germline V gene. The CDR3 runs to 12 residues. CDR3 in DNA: TGTGCCAGCAGCGATCCACAGGGTGGCTACACCTTC. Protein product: CASSDPQGGYTF.

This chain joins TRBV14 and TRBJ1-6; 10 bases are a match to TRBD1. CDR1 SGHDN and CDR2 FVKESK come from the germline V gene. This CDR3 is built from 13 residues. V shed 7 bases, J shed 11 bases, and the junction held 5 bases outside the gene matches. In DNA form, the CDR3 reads TGTGCCAGCAACCGGGACAGGGGTACACCCCTCCACTTT. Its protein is CASNRDRGTPLHF.

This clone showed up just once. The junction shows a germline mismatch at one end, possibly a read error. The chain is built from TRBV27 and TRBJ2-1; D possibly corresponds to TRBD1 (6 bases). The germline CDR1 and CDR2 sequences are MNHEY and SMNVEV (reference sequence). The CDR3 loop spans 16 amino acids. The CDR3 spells CASTSRRTESCNEQFF. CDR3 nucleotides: TGTGCCAGCACTTCGCGAAGGACAGAATCCTGCAATGAGCAGTTCTTC.